The T cell receptor beta chain under discussion was sequenced for a study of blood T cell repertoires in COVID-19. Study-level information: Samples came from the United States, Italy and Spain, spanning acute and convalescent COVID-19.

Trimming cost V 2 bases and J 1 base, with 12 bases left between them. In germline, CDR1 is SGHAT, CDR2 FQNNGV. The CDR3 length is 15 residues. Authors' data handling: Amplification of reference gene primers provided the estimated nucleated cell counts. Only in-frame clones appear in the TCRdb table, and some are missing; sequencing was by immunoSEQ multiplex PCR. The V and J calls and clone size come from that table; D and trimming were worked out from the DNA. This table has about 120,000 clones, 70% to 90% appearing once. The chain carries TRBV11-2 and TRBJ2-7; weak D call: TRBD1 (5 bases). The sequence was collected from a man between 65 and 79 years old who had recovered from COVID-19. Sequences were obtained from peripheral blood. CDR3 DNA: TGTGCCAGCAGCTTACAGGGCCGCGCTTCCTACGAGCAGTACTTC. Translating it yields CASSLQGRASYEQYF.